This T cell receptor (beta chain) was identified during a study of identifying expanded T cells in peripheral blood. General observations from the study: Over around two and four weeks, about 15 and 18 clones changed, versus around 1.3 between replicates. Clone count variance between approximately two-week samples rose with total template count.

No infections or other immune events were documented during collection. Produced via immunoSEQ multiplex PCR; TCRdb's table is partial and in-frame only. Of about 58,000 clones in the sample, roughly nine tenths were seen once. CDR1 is SGHTA, CDR2 FQGNSA, per germline. The junction had 4 bases not matched to a gene; V was cut back by 4 bases and J by 0 bases. The CDR3 length is 15 residues. About this clone: The target antigen is unknown.

The TCR originated in a person aged 18-69 years in good health. The rearrangement joins TRBV7-2 to TRBJ2-3, with 7 nucleotides matching TRBD2. The sample consisted of blood. The CDR3: CASSSLAASTDTQYF. CDR3 nucleotides: TGTGCCAGCAGCTCTCTAGCGGCCAGCACAGATACGCAGTATTTT. The entire variable domain, with the rest obtained from reference TRBV7-2 and TRBJ2-3, is as follows: GAGVSQSPSNKVTEKGKDVELRCDPISGHTALYWYRQSLGQGLEFLIYFQGNSAPDKSGLPSDRFSAERTGGSVSTLTIQRTQQEDSAVYLCASSSLAASTDTQYFGPGTRLTVL.